This is a list of T cell receptor beta chains from one sample in a study of T cells of healthy individuals. TCRdb used MiXCR to reprocess the 5' RACE reads, holding one entry per CDR3 protein. Counted here are fewer than 90,000 distinct CDR3 sequences, about 5% occurring once; the ten biggest clones make up about 7.5%. The receptors were sampled from a female donor in good health. CDR3s include the opening cysteine and the closing phenylalanine or tryptophan. A D gene is named only where the DNA matches it firmly. Size is stated for part of the rows, as once, few or many counts, or as a class when the clone is expanded.

v_gene	abundance	j_gene	d_gene	CDR3nt	CDR3aa
TRBV6-5	many	TRBJ1-6	NA	TGTGCCAGCAGGTCACAGGAGACGCTCTATAATTCACCCCTCCACTTT	CASRSQETLYNSPLHF
TRBV7-9	many	TRBJ2-1	NA	TGTGCCAGTTCCCGGTCGATCAATCTTAATGAGCAGTTCTTC	CASSRSINLNEQFF
TRBV12-3/TRBV12-4	NA	TRBJ2-5	NA	TGTGCCAGCAGTTCCGGGACCCGGGGGCGAGAGACCCAGTACTTC	CASSSGTRGRETQYF
TRBV19	many	TRBJ2-3	NA	TGTGCCAGTAGCAGATACGAAGCGGCTAGAGGCGGGGGCACAGATACGCAGTATTTT	CASSRYEAARGGGTDTQYF
TRBV19	few	TRBJ1-5	NA	TGTGCCAGTAGTATAGATCTATGGGACGCCATGGGTCAGCCCCAGCATTTT	CASSIDLWDAMGQPQHF
TRBV7-2	many	TRBJ1-5	NA	TGTGCCAGCAGCTTAGAACCCCCCCAGCCCCAGCATTTT	CASSLEPPQPQHF
TRBV6-2/TRBV6-3	many	TRBJ2-1	TRBD2	TGTGCCAGCAACTCCCACGGGGGGATACTGGGCAATGAGCAGTTCTTC	CASNSHGGILGNEQFF
TRBV28	many	TRBJ1-1	NA	TGTGCCAGCAGTTTAATGCTTAACACTGAAGCTTTCTTT	CASSLMLNTEAFF
TRBV6-2/TRBV6-3	few	TRBJ1-1	NA	TGTGCCAGCAGTAGCCTCCCGAAGTGGGCTTTCTTT	CASSSLPKWAFF
TRBV7-2	many	TRBJ2-7	TRBD2	TGTGCCAGCAGATTCGGACTAGCCCCCAACTACGAGCAGTACTTC	CASRFGLAPNYEQYF
TRBV15	many	TRBJ1-1	NA	TGTGCCACCAGCAGAGACCGGGAGGGGGTGAACACTGAAGCTTTCTTT	CATSRDREGVNTEAFF
TRBV6-2/TRBV6-3	many	TRBJ2-1	NA	TGTGCCAGCAGGACTCCCATACTTGGCAATGAGCAGTTCTTC	CASRTPILGNEQFF
TRBV7-2	many	TRBJ2-1	TRBD1	TGTGCCAGCAGCTCTACAGGGGTGCAGTTCTTC	CASSSTGVQFF
TRBV6-5	many	TRBJ2-1	TRBD1	TGTGCCAGCAGTTATGGACAGGGGAGGGTCGAGCAGTTCTTC	CASSYGQGRVEQFF
TRBV10-3	NA	TRBJ2-7	NA	TGTGCCATCGCGGGGCTAGAGGATACCAACGAGCAGTACTTC	CAIAGLEDTNEQYF
TRBV6-6	many	TRBJ1-2	TRBD1	TGTGCCAGCAGCGGACAGGGTTTACCCCACTATGGCTACACCTTC	CASSGQGLPHYGYTF